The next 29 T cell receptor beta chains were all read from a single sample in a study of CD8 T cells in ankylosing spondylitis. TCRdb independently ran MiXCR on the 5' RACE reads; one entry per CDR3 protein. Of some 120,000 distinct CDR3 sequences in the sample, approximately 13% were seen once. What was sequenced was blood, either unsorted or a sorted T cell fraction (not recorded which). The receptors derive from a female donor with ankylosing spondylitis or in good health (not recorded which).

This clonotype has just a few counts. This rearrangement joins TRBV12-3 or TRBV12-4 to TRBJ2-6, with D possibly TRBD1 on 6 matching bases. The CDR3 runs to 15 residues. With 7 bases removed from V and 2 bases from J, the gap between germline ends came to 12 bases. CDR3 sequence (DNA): TGTGCCAGCACCAACACAGGGACTGGGGCCAACGTCCTGACTTTC. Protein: CASTNTGTGANVLTF.

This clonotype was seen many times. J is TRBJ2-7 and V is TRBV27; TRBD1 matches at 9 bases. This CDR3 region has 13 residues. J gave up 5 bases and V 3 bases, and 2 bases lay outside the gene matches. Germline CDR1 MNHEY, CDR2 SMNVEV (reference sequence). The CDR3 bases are TGTGCCAGCAGTTTCACAGGGGGCGACGAGCAGTACTTC. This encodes CASSFTGGDEQYF.

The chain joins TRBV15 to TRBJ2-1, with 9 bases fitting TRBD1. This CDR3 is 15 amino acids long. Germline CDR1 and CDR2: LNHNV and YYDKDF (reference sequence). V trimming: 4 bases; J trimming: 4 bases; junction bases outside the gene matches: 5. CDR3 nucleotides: TGTGCCACCAGCATACCGGGACAGGGTTACAATGAGCAGTTCTTC. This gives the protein CATSIPGQGYNEQFF.

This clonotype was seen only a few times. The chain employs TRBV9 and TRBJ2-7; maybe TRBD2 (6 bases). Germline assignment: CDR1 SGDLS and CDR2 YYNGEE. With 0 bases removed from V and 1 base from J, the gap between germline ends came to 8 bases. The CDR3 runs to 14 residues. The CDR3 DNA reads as TGTGCCAGCAGCGTAGGCGGGGTGTCCTACGAGCAGTACTTC. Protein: CASSVGGVSYEQYF.

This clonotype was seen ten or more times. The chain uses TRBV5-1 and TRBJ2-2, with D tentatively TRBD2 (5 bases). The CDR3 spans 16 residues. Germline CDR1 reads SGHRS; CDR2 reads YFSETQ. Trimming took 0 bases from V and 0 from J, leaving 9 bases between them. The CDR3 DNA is TGCGCCAGCAGCTTGGGCGCGGAGGCGAACACCGGGGAGCTGTTTTTT. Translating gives CASSLGAEANTGELFF.

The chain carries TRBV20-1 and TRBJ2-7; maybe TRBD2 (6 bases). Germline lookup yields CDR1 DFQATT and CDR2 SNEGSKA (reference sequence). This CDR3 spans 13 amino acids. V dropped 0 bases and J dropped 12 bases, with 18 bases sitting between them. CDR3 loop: CSARDPRLVVPYF. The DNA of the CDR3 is TGCAGTGCTAGAGACCCGCGACTAGTTGTTCCGTACTTC.

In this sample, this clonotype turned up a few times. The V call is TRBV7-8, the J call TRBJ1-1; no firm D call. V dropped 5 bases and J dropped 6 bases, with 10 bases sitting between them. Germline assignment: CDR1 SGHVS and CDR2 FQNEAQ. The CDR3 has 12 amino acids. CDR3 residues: CASSARRSEAFF. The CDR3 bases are TGTGCCAGCAGCGCCCGACGGTCTGAAGCTTTCTTT.

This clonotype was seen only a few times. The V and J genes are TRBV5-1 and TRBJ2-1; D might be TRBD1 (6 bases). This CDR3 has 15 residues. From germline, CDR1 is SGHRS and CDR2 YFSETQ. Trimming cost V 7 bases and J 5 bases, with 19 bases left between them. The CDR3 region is CASCKGETGHNEQFF. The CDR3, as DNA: TGCGCCAGCTGCAAGGGGGAAACGGGCCACAATGAGCAGTTCTTC.

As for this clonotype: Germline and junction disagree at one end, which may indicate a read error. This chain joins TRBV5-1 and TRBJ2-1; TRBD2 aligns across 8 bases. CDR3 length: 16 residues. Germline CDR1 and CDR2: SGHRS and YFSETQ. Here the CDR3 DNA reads TGCGCCAGCAGCTATCGTCCTAGCGGGTCGTACAATGACCAGTTCTTC. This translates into CASSYRPSGSYNDQFF.

CDR3 nucleotides: TGTGCCAGCGGGAAAGGTCCAGGGAAAAACTATGGCTACACCTTC. Translated, it gives CASGKGPGKNYGYTF. The chain couples TRBV6-1 to TRBJ1-2; D perhaps matches TRBD1 (5 bases). CDR1 is MNHNS and CDR2 is SASEGT in the germline V gene. Trimming removed 8 bases at V and 2 bases at J, with 18 bases between. The CDR3 sequence is 15 residues long.

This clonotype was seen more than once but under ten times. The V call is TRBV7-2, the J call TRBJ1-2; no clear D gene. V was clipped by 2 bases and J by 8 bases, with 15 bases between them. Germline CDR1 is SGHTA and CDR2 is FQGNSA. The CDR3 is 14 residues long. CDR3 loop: CASSLWGRDGGYTF. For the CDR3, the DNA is TGTGCCAGCAGCTTATGGGGTAGGGATGGAGGCTACACCTTC.

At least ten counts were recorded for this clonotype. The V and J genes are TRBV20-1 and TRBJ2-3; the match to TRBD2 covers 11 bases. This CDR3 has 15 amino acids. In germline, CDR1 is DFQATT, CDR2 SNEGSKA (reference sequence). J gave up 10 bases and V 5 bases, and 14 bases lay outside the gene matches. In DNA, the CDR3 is TGCAGTGCTCTAGCGGGGGGCCCCCGAGAAGGTGCGCAGTATTTT. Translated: CSALAGGPREGAQYF.

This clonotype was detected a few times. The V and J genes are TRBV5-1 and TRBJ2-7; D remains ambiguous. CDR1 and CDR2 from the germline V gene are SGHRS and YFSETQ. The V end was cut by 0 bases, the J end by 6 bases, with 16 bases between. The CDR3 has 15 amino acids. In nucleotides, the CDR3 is TGCGCCAGCAGCTTGGCTGGCGGCACCCAACGCGAGCAGTACTTC. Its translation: CASSLAGGTQREQYF.

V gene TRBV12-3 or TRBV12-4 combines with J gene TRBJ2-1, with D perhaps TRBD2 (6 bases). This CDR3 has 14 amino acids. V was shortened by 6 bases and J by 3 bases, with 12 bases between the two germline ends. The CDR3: CASRRDLGYNEQFF. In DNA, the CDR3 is TGTGCCAGCAGGCGGGACTTGGGCTACAATGAGCAGTTCTTC.

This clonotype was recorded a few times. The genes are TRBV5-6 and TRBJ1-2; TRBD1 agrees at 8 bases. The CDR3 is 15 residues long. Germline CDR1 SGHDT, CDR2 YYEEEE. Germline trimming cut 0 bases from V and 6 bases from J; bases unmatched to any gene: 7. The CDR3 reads CASSLVNDRGDGYTF. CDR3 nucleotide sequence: TGTGCCAGCAGCTTGGTAAACGACAGGGGCGATGGCTACACCTTC. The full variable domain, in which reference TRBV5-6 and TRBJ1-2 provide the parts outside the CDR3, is DAGVTQSPTHLIKTRGQQVTLRCSPKSGHDTVSWYQQALGQGPQFIFQYYEEEERQRGNFPDRFSGHQFPNYSSELNVNALLLGDSALYLCASSLVNDRGDGYTFGSGTRLTVV.

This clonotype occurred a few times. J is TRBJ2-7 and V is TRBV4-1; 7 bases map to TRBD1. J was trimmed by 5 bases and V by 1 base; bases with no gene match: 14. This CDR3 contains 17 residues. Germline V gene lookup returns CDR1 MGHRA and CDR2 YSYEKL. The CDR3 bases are TGCGCCAGCAGCCAAGGCGCAACTCGGGACAGATCTAACGAGCAGTACTTC. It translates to CASSQGATRDRSNEQYF.

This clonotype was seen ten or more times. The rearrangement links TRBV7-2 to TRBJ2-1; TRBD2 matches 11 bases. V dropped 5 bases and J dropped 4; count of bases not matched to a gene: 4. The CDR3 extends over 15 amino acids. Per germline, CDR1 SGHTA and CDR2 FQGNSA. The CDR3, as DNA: TGTGCCAGCAGCCTACGGACTAGCGGGTACAATGAGCAGTTCTTC. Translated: CASSLRTSGYNEQFF.

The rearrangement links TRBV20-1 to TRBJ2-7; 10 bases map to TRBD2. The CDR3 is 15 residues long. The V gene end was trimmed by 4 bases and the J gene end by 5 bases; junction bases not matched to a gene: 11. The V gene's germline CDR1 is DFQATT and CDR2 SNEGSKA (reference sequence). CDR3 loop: CSATPGTSAANEQYF. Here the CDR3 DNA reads TGCAGTGCTACTCCCGGGACTAGCGCTGCGAACGAGCAGTACTTC.

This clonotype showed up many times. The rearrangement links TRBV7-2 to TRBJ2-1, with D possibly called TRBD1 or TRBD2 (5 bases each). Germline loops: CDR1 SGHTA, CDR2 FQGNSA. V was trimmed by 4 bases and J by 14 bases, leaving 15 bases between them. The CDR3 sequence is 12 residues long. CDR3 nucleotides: TGTGCCAGCAGCTCCTTTCCGGGACGAGAGTTCTTC. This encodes CASSSFPGREFF.

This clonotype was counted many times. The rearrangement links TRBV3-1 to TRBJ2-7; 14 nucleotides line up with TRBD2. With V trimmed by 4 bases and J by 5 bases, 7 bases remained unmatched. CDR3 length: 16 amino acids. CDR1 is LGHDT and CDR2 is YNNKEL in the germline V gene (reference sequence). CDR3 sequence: CASSPWTSGRINEQYF. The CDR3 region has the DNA TGTGCCAGCAGCCCGTGGACTAGCGGGAGGATCAACGAGCAGTACTTC.

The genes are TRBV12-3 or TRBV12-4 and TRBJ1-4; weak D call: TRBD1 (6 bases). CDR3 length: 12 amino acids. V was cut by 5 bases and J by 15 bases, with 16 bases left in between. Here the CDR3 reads CASSPGTDRLFF. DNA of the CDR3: TGTGCCAGCAGTCCCGGGACCGACAGGTTGTTTTTT.

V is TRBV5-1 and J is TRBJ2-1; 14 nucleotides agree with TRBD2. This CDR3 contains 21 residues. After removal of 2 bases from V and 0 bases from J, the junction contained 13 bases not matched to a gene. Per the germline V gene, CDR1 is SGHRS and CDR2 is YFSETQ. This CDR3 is CASSFPGTSGSVTSSYNEQFF. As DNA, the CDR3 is TGCGCCAGCAGCTTTCCCGGGACTAGCGGGAGTGTCACTAGCTCCTACAATGAGCAGTTCTTC.

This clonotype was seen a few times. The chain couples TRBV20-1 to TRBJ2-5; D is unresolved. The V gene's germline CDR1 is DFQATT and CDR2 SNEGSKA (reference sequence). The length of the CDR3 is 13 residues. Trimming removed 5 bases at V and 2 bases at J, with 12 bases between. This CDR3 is CSAVSTAQETQYF. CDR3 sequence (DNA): TGCAGTGCTGTTAGTACAGCTCAAGAGACCCAGTACTTC.

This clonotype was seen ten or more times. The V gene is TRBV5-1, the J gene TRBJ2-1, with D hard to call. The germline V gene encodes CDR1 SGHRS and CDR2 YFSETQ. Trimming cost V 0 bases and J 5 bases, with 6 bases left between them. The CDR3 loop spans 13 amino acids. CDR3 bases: TGCGCCAGCAGCTTGGGCTCTCACAATGAGCAGTTCTTC. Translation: CASSLGSHNEQFF.

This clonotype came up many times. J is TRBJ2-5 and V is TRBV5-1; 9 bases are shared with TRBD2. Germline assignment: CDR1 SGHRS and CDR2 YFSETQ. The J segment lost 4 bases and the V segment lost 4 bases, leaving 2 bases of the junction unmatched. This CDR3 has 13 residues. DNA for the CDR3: TGCGCCAGCAGCCTACTAGCGGGAGAGACCCAGTACTTC. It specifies CASSLLAGETQYF.

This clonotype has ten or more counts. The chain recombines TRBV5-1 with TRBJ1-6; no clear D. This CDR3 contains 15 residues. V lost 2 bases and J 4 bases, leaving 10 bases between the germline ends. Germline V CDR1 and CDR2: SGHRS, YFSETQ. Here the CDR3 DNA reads TGCGCCAGCAGCTTCCAGGCGGGGTATAATTCACCCCTCCACTTT. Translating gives CASSFQAGYNSPLHF. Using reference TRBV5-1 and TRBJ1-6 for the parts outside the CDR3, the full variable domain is KAGVTQTPRYLIKTRGQQVTLSCSPISGHRSVSWYQQTPGQGLQFLFEYFSETQRNKGNFPGRFSGRQFSNSRSEMNVSTLELGDSALYLCASSFQAGYNSPLHFGNGTRLTVT.

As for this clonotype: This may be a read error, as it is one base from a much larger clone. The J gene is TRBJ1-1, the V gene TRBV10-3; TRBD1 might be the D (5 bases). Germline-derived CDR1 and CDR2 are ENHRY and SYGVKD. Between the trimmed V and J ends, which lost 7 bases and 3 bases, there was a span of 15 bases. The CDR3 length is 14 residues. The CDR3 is CAITRDLSDTEAFF. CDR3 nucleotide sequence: TGTGCCATCACTCGGGACCTTTCGGACACTGAAGCTTTCTTT.

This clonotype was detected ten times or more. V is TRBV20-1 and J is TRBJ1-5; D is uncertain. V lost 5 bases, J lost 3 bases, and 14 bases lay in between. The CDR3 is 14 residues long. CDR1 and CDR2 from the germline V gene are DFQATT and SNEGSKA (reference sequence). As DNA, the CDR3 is TGCAGTGCTCCGCGGGGAGATAACAATCAGCCCCAGCATTTT. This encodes CSAPRGDNNQPQHF.

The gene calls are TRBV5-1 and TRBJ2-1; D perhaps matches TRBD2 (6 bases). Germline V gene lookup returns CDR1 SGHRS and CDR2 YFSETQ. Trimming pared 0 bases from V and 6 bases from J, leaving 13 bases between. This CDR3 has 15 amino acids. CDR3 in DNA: TGCGCCAGCAGCTTGGGGGGGGATGGAGTCAATGAGCAGTTCTTC. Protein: CASSLGGDGVNEQFF.